The entry below gives a single T cell receptor (beta chain) sequence along with its context. The data stem from a study of shared clonotypes between healthy human individuals. The naive CD8 population came from CD45RO-negative cells selected for CCR7, without terminally differentiated effector memory CD45RA+ cells. From germline, CDR1 is SNHLY and CDR2 FYNNEI. This CDR3 has 14 amino acids. Trimming removed 2 bases from V and 3 bases from J, with 10 bases in between. Assay used: immunoSEQ multiplex PCR; TCRdb lists only in-frame clones, some missing. The table lists some 2,000,000 clones, around 96% of them singletons.

Sequenced material: naive CD8+ T cells sorted from blood. This receptor was taken from a man between 18 and 29 years old in good health. J is TRBJ1-2 and V is TRBV2, with a tentative D call TRBD1 (6 bases). The CDR3 nucleotides are TGTGCCAGCAGTGAATGGGGGGCACACTATGGCTACACCTTC. Amino acid sequence: CASSEWGAHYGYTF. The complete variable domain, with remaining parts taken from reference TRBV2 and TRBJ1-2, reads EPEVTQTPSHQVTQMGQEVILRCVPISNHLYFYWYRQILGQKVEFLVSFYNNEISEKSEIFDDQFSVERPDGSNFTLKIRSTKLEDSAMYFCASSEWGAHYGYTFGSGTRLTVV.